This T cell receptor (beta chain) is drawn from a study of CD8+ T cells in alopecia areata (dated by TCRdb to 2017 to 2018). Describing the broader study: The treated patients took part in an open-label pilot trial in which moderate-to-severe alopecia areata was treated with oral tofacitinib at 5 to 10 mg twice daily. Scalp clonality was compared among normal scalp (n=4), patchy alopecia areata scalp (n=8), and alopecia totalis/universalis scalp (n=8). For the treated patients, the SALT score, which quantifies what percentage of scalp surface area is affected, served as the measure of disease severity. On the human side, TCRbeta sequencing was run on scalp tissue and on sorted CD4+ and CD8+ peripheral blood T cells from healthy controls and from alopecia areata patients with either patchy or totalis/universalis disease. RNA was extracted with the PAXgene miRNA kit for fixed scalp, the miRNeasy kit for PBMCs, and the RNeasy kit for mouse skin. immunoSEQ multiplex PCR using 35 Vbeta forward primers and 13 Jbeta reverse primers was used to amplify TCRbeta CDR3 regions. Biopsies were taken from tofacitinib-treated patients at baseline and again at 4 and 24 weeks into treatment, and several of those patients also had a later scalp biopsy. The study used high-throughput TCRbeta sequencing to examine T cell clonal expansion in alopecia areata, in both the C3H/HeJ mouse model and human patients. Tofacitinib was administered for 6 to 18 months, and 6 months of follow-up off drug were then conducted to assess delayed response and recurrence. What the research found in general, with its limitations: Unlike mouse skin, where gammadelta T cells dominate, normal human skin contains resident alphabeta T cells that get sequenced too, which complicates analysis of the scalp TCR repertoire. Lesional scalp, especially in alopecia totalis/universalis, showed higher clonality and more expanded CD8+ clones than normal scalp, suggesting antigenic drive. With tofacitinib, both scalp clonality and the number of expanded CD8+ clones among the top 100 scalp clones went down significantly. Because the treated cohort was small and had just a single nonresponder, larger studies are needed to establish links between baseline CD8+ expansion and response. During tofacitinib treatment, many expanded lesional clones remained in scalp and blood, and this persistence may partly explain relapse after treatment is stopped. Compared with mice, TCR sequences shared between patients were less clear, possibly partly because of HLA diversity across the patient population.

The sample's time point label, in plain terms: approximately 4 weeks on oral tofacitinib. The intended sense of this specimen's treatment or condition label: oral pan-JAK inhibitor, 5-10 mg twice daily. From alopecia areata patients, peripheral blood was collected along with lesional scalp punch biopsies. PBMCs were separated by density centrifugation and stained for CD3, CD4 and CD8, after which CD4+ and CD8+ T cells were sorted on a FACSAria. The germline V gene (reference sequence) specifies WNHNN as CDR1 and SYGVQD as CDR2. Spanning cysteine to phenylalanine, the CDR3 consists of 15 amino acids. The kept DNA is CDR3 alone, 45 bases in frame from the first base. V is trimmed back by 3 bases and J by 7 bases, and the junction contains 7 bases that no gene match accounts for. This clone occurred a few times. No antigen is known for it. Base qualities were left out, and no much larger clone turns up one base away.

The library came from the immunoSEQ multiplex PCR assay. To provide template for TCR sequencing, every sample had RNA extracted and reverse transcribed into cDNA. First-strand cDNA was synthesized with SuperScript III using a 2:1 mix of oligo-dT and random hexamers. A synthetic immune receptor repertoire was used to assess amplification bias, and residual bias was removed computationally. As for how the authors treated the data: Raw reads were preprocessed to remove errors, and CDR3 was defined by IMGT conventions from the conserved cysteine to phenylalanine. Clonality was calculated as 1 minus Shannon entropy normalized by log2 of the number of productive unique TCRs. Scalp TCRbeta sequences were cross-referenced with sorted blood CD4 and CD8 repertoires so that the CD4 or CD8 identity of scalp clones could be inferred. TCRdb holds this immuneACCESS table with in-frame rearrangements only. Some clones are missing; in checked studies, unresolved V genes explain under half, and the rest has no known cause. The V and J calls and clone size come from that table; D and trimming were worked out from the DNA. Present in this sample are 60,000 to 85,000 clones, 29% of which were seen just once. Jointly, the top ten make up 14% to 15% of the sample.

This TCR derives from a human donor with alopecia areata. Sample: CD8+ T cells sorted from blood, taken at week 4, from a patient treated with tofacitinib. This sequence uses TRBV10-1 and TRBJ2-1, with 9 central nucleotides matching TRBD2. The bases read TGCGCCAGCAGTGAAACAGCGGGAGGCGTGAATGAGCAGTTCTTC. It specifies CASSETAGGVNEQFF.